A single sample gave rise to the 18 T cell receptor beta chains below, sequenced in a study of cytomegalovirus exposure and HLA in healthy donors. Primers for the PCR totalled 60 Vbeta and 13 Jbeta. Generated by immunoSEQ multiplex PCR, the TCRdb table keeps only in-frame clones and is missing some. The data contain about 190,000 clones, under 85% of them singletons. Sequencing input: PBMCs. The receptors come from a man between 50 and 59 years old in good health and CMV-seronegative.

CDR3: CASSPGSLNYGYTF. CDR3 nucleotides: TGTGCCAGCAGCCCCGGGTCCCTTAACTATGGCTACACCTTC. The genes are TRBV5-6 and TRBJ1-2; D not resolved. Trimming pared 4 bases from V and 1 base from J, leaving 11 bases between. In germline, CDR1 is SGHDT, CDR2 YYEEEE. The CDR3 spans 14 residues. The variable domain in full, completed from reference TRBV5-6 and TRBJ1-2, reads DAGVTQSPTHLIKTRGQQVTLRCSPKSGHDTVSWYQQALGQGPQFIFQYYEEEERQRGNFPDRFSGHQFPNYSSELNVNALLLGDSALYLCASSPGSLNYGYTFGSGTRLTVV.

The table lists this clone with a few counts. The same CDR3 is also encoded by other DNA sequences in this sample. The gene calls are TRBV15 and TRBJ1-2, with D tentatively TRBD1 (6 bases). The CDR3 totals 13 residues. Germline V CDR1 and CDR2: LNHNV, YYDKDF (reference sequence). V lost 1 base and J lost 7, with 10 bases in between. CDR3 sequence (DNA): TGTGCCACCAGCAGAGGGGGGCTCGTTGGCTACACCTTC. This translates into CATSRGGLVGYTF.

The chain couples TRBV19 to TRBJ2-7; 7 bases are shared with TRBD2. CDR1 and CDR2 (germline): LNHDA, SQIVND (reference sequence). The CDR3 is 16 amino acids. The V and J ends lost 1 base and 0 bases, in that order; junction bases with no gene match: 6. The CDR3 loop reads CASSIGMRGSSYEQYF. The DNA of the CDR3 is TGTGCCAGTAGTATAGGAATGCGGGGGAGCTCCTACGAGCAGTACTTC. Full variable domain (remainder filled in from reference TRBV19 and TRBJ2-7): DGGITQSPKYLFRKEGQNVTLSCEQNLNHDAMYWYRQDPGQGLRLIYYSQIVNDFQKGDIAEGYSVSREKKESFPLTVTSAQKNPTAFYLCASSIGMRGSSYEQYFGPGTRLTVT.

V is TRBV9 and J is TRBJ2-5, with D unresolved. The last part of the DNA fits TRBJ2-7 better; the J call may be wrong. Germline CDR1 and CDR2: SGDLS and YYNGEE. CDR3 size: 15 residues. CDR3 loop: CASSVVRWWNYEQYF. CDR3 DNA sequence: TGTGCCAGCAGCGTAGTTCGGTGGTGGAACTACGAGCAGTACTTC.

Of note for this clone: Other DNA sequences from this sample encode an identical CDR3 as well. The chain carries TRBV7-9 and TRBJ1-2, with D perhaps matching TRBD1 (5 bases). The germline gives CDR1 SEHNR, CDR2 FQNEAQ (reference sequence). This CDR3 has 13 amino acids. Between the trimmed V and J ends, which lost 0 bases and 6 bases, there was a span of 8 bases. In DNA, the CDR3 is TGTGCCAGCAGCTTAGCAACGGGGGATGGCTACACCTTC. Encoded protein: CASSLATGDGYTF.

This clone was found once. The chain joins TRBV19 to TRBJ2-7; 9 bases line up with TRBD1. The CDR3 consists of 17 residues. Germline assignment: CDR1 LNHDA and CDR2 SQIVND (reference sequence). The junction had 15 bases not matched to a gene; V was cut back by 6 bases and J by 3 bases. CDR3 DNA sequence: TGTGCCAGTAGAACCTCCCAGGGGGGACAGGGAAACTACGAGCAGTACTTC. As protein: CASRTSQGGQGNYEQYF.

This chain connects TRBV5-1 to TRBJ1-4, with D perhaps TRBD1 (5 bases). Trimming removed 3 bases at V and 0 bases at J, with 9 bases between. CDR1 is SGHRS and CDR2 is YFSETQ in the germline V gene. The CDR3 spans 15 residues. As DNA, the CDR3 is TGCGCCAGCAGCTCCCAGGGTTCAACTAATGAAAAACTGTTTTTT. It yields the protein CASSSQGSTNEKLFF. Drawing the rest from reference TRBV5-1 and TRBJ1-4, the complete variable domain is KAGVTQTPRYLIKTRGQQVTLSCSPISGHRSVSWYQQTPGQGLQFLFEYFSETQRNKGNFPGRFSGRQFSNSRSEMNVSTLELGDSALYLCASSSQGSTNEKLFFGSGTQLSVL.

The chain carries TRBV7-9 and TRBJ2-3; 9 bases match TRBD1. Germline CDR1 and CDR2: SEHNR and FQNEAQ (reference sequence). V was clipped by 6 bases and J by 5 bases; unmatched bases: 6. CDR3 length equals 14 residues. This CDR3 reads CASSRGQGGDTQYF. The CDR3, as DNA: TGTGCCAGCAGTAGGGGACAGGGTGGAGATACGCAGTATTTT.

This chain links TRBV6-1 with TRBJ2-7, with 9 bases that match TRBD1. The CDR3 spans 15 residues. Germline V lookup: CDR1 MNHNS, CDR2 SASEGT. V was clipped by 6 bases and J by 0 bases; unmatched bases: 6. CDR3 in amino acids: CASRWTGANSYEQYF. CDR3 DNA: TGTGCCAGCAGATGGACAGGGGCCAACTCCTACGAGCAGTACTTC.

The genes are TRBV18 and TRBJ1-4; possible D gene TRBD1, 6 bases. The germline CDR1 and CDR2 sequences are KGHSH and LQKENI. V was trimmed by 4 bases and J by 6 bases, leaving 12 bases between them. The CDR3 totals 14 residues. The CDR3 region is CASSHGQSHEKLFF. The CDR3 nucleotides are TGTGCCAGCTCACATGGACAGTCACATGAAAAACTGTTTTTT.

The J gene is TRBJ2-7, the V gene TRBV21-1; the table's D call, TRBD2, has no DNA check behind it. TRBV21-1 constitutes a pseudogene. CDR3 length equals 15 residues. CDR3 sequence reads: CASSLGGRPSYEQYF. The CDR3 bases are TGTGCCAGCAGCCTCGGCGGGAGGCCCTCCTACGAGCAGTACTTC.

The chain joins TRBV27 to TRBJ2-7, with D maybe TRBD2 (7 bases). Deletions cut 8 bases from V and 6 bases from J, with 20 bases between. This CDR3 has 14 residues. Germline V gene data show CDR1 as MNHEY and CDR2 as SMNVEV (reference sequence). This CDR3 is CASARQGGEGEQYF. DNA for the CDR3: TGTGCCAGCGCACGCCAAGGGGGGGAGGGCGAGCAGTACTTC.

A remark on this clone: This CDR3 is also generated by other DNA sequences in the sample. V and J are TRBV6-1 and TRBJ2-7, with 7 positions matching TRBD2. The CDR3 loop spans 15 amino acids. Germline V CDR1 and CDR2: MNHNS, SASEGT. With 6 bases clipped from V and 0 bases from J, the junction kept 8 bases outside the gene matches. In DNA, the CDR3 is TGTGCCAGCAGAGTTTATAGCGGGTACTCCTACGAGCAGTACTTC. Its translation is CASRVYSGYSYEQYF.

The chain couples TRBV29-1 to TRBJ2-4, with 11 bases aligning to TRBD2. The germline V gene has CDR1 SQVTM and CDR2 ANQGSEA. V was pared by 7 bases and J by 4 bases, with 6 bases of the junction left unmatched. The CDR3 consists of 14 residues. The CDR3, as DNA: TGCAGCGCCCGGACTAGCGGGCCAAAAAACATTCAGTACTTC. It translates to CSARTSGPKNIQYF.

This clone was counted only a few times. Here the CDR3 reads CASSTRRRGADFPYGYTF. The CDR3 nucleotides are TGCGCCAGCAGCACTCGACGCAGGGGAGCTGACTTCCCCTATGGCTACACCTTC. The V gene is TRBV5-1, the J gene TRBJ1-2; a possible D gene is TRBD1 (6 bases). CDR3 size: 18 residues. V was shortened by 4 bases and J by 4 bases, with 26 bases between the two germline ends. From germline, CDR1 is SGHRS and CDR2 YFSETQ.

The rearrangement links TRBV5-1 to TRBJ2-7; 7 positions match TRBD2. J lost 3 bases, V lost 4 bases, and 7 bases had no gene match. This CDR3 comprises 14 residues. Germline values: CDR1 SGHRS, CDR2 YFSETQ. This CDR3 reads CASSPRDYLYEQYF. The CDR3, as DNA: TGCGCCAGCAGCCCCCGGGACTACCTCTACGAGCAGTACTTC.

This clone was observed a single time. V usage is TRBV5-4 and J usage is TRBJ2-3; D not resolved. The germline CDR1 and CDR2 sequences are SGHNT and YYREEE (reference sequence). The CDR3 has 14 residues. V lost 0 bases, J lost 2 bases, and 7 bases lay in between. The CDR3, as DNA: TGTGCCAGCAGCTTGGACAGATACACAGATACGCAGTATTTT. Its protein is CASSLDRYTDTQYF. Drawing the rest from reference TRBV5-4 and TRBJ2-3, the complete variable domain is ETGVTQSPTHLIKTRGQQVTLRCSSQSGHNTVSWYQQALGQGPQFIFQYYREEENGRGNFPPRFSGLQFPNYSSELNVNALELDDSALYLCASSLDRYTDTQYFGPGTRLTVL.

The chain recombines TRBV7-2 with TRBJ2-5; 14 bases are a match to TRBD2. J was trimmed by 4 bases and V by 5 bases; bases with no gene match: 6. Germline V gene data show CDR1 as SGHTA and CDR2 as FQGNSA. The CDR3 length is 16 residues. In DNA, the CDR3 is TGTGCCAGCAGCGCGACTAGCGGGGGGGCCTTAGAGACCCAGTACTTC. Encoded protein: CASSATSGGALETQYF.